The entry that follows covers one TCR beta chain sequence. What this receptor recognizes is not known. Base qualities are not provided; no much larger clone lies one nucleotide away. The data were obtained in a study of Graves' ophthalmopathy and Graves' hyperthyroidism (dated by TCRdb to the late 2010s). Regarding the complete study: Peripheral blood samples were taken at the time of initial diagnosis, before any treatment was given. To tell Graves' ophthalmopathy apart from Graves' hyperthyroidism, and to predict which patients would progress to ophthalmopathy, the study relied on TCR beta repertoire signatures. In total, under 150 blood samples were TCR-sequenced: 43 ophthalmopathy, under 80 hyperthyroidism and about 17 hyperthyroidism-to-ophthalmopathy patients. To explore V-J signatures that separate ophthalmopathy from hyperthyroidism, a discovery set of about a hundred patients was enrolled, consisting of about 45 with ophthalmopathy and under 65 with stable hyperthyroidism. An independent validation cohort comprised some 19 hyperthyroidism patients and 15 to 17 patients who later progressed from hyperthyroidism to ophthalmopathy. In about 6 hyperthyroidism patients, the T-cell repertoire of thyroid tissue was compared with the T-cell repertoire of blood. Following sampling, methimazole starting at 30 mg daily was administered to hyperthyroidism patients, and high-dose intravenous methylprednisolone was administered to ophthalmopathy patients.

Overall study outcomes, separate from this receptor: No statistical method was used to set the sample size in advance, and the investigators knew which group each participant was assigned to. Among expanded thyroid clonotypes with frequency above 0.001, most also showed up in blood, which suggests that blood repertoires may reflect the thyroid immune response. In validation, the model predicted ophthalmopathy progression with over 60% sensitivity and around 72% specificity; some 13 predicted patients were CT-confirmed with GO in a median of 6.5 months. In cross-validation, the 13-signature model distinguished ophthalmopathy from stable hyperthyroidism with around 86% sensitivity and roughly 84% specificity, while in the test set the corresponding values were approximately 79% and 70%.

The ophthalmopathy patients had moderately to severely active disease, with a Clinical Activity Score of 3 or higher, a NOSPECS grade of 4 or higher, and a disease duration of less than 3 months. Anyone with other autoimmune diseases, uncontrolled infections, pregnancy or lactation was excluded from the study. Clinical symptoms, serum thyroxine, TRAb, thyroid ultrasound and orbital computed tomography formed the basis of the diagnosis. Ficoll-Paque density gradient centrifugation was used to isolate PBMCs from approximately 11 ml of fresh peripheral blood. Trizol reagent was used to extract the total RNA, and its quality was then checked on an Agilent 2100 Bioanalyzer. For repertoire sequencing, TCR beta CDR3 regions were amplified from RNA transcripts. The first round of RT-PCR was done with HTBI primers and the Qiagen OneStep RT-PCR kit, and was followed by a second round of multiplex PCR, then size selection and purification. Libraries were sequenced paired-end with 100 bp reads on an Illumina HiSeq2000. The authors processed their data as follows. SOAPnuke was used to process the reads, throwing out any read that had adapters, had uncalled bases, had a mean Phred below 15, or lacked an exact constant-primer or identifier match. COPE v1.2.5 was used to merge the high-quality paired reads. Unique nucleotide sequences were defined as clonotypes and aligned to IMGT TRB V, D and J references using MiTCR v1.1. The analysis was limited to V-J combinations with a frequency above 0.0001, which together covered 98% to 99.2% of repertoires. For each V-J combination, a TCR clonal expansion and chaos score was defined as the ratio of F50 clonal expansion to chaos observed in the TCRdist matrix. Welch's t-statistics and random forest were used to narrow the features down to about twelve V-J combinations, which were then fed into a naive Bayes classifier. The Morisita-Horn index was used to measure how similar the thyroid and blood repertoires were. In TCRdb, the public reads were trimmed at Q25 with fastp and aligned with MiXCR, with productive beta chains retained. Every distinct CDR3 protein forms one entry, paired with its most common genes and DNA. The V and J calls follow TCRdb's processing rather than the paper's. The sample contains 240,000 or so distinct CDR3 sequences, 40% to 50% of them found a single time. The top ten clonotypes cover roughly 45% of the sample.

Sequencing was done on a sample of peripheral blood. The source is an adult man with Graves' ophthalmopathy.

The DNA is as follows: TGCGCCAGCAGCACGACAGGGGGTGCAACTAATGAAAAACTGTTTTTT. Translated, it reads CASSTTGGATNEKLFF. The chain uses TRBV5-1 and TRBJ1-4, with 9 middle bases fitting TRBD1. The CDR3 runs 16 amino acids, cysteine and phenylalanine included. Of the read, only the CDR3 DNA is kept; its 48 bases are in frame from base 1. CDR1 SGHRS and CDR2 YFSETQ were looked up in the germline V gene. Trimming removed 4 bases from V and 0 bases from J; the gene matches leave 4 bases unexplained.